Below, 18 T cell receptor beta chains from the same sample are listed, as sequenced in a study of blood T cell repertoires in COVID-19. The data were produced by immunoSEQ multiplex PCR, yet TCRdb's version contains in-frame clones alone and is incomplete. The top ten clones hold 2.3% of a sample with 250,000 to 300,000 clones, roughly 93% of them seen once. Sequenced: PBMCs or T cells enriched from blood (not recorded which). The receptors shown here come from a woman aged 40 to 55 with acute COVID-19.

The V gene is TRBV5-1, the J gene TRBJ1-3, with 10 bases identical to TRBD1. Trimming removed 3 bases from V and 2 bases from J; junction bases left unmatched: 2. Germline assignment: CDR1 SGHRS and CDR2 YFSETQ. This CDR3 spans 15 amino acids. The CDR3 spells CASSSGTGAGNTIYF. The CDR3 DNA sequence: TGCGCCAGCAGCTCGGGGACAGGGGCTGGAAACACCATATATTTT.

A single count supports this clone. The chain couples TRBV7-2 to TRBJ2-2, with D perhaps TRBD1 (6 bases). Per the germline V gene, CDR1 is SGHTA and CDR2 is FQGNSA. Trimming removed 3 bases at V and 4 bases at J, with 15 bases between. The CDR3 length is 16 residues. The CDR3: CASSFSLTGRTGELFF. The CDR3 DNA is TGTGCCAGCAGCTTTAGCCTAACAGGGCGCACCGGGGAGCTGTTTTTT.

The V call is TRBV21-1, the J call TRBJ1-1; the table's D call TRBD1 went unverified against the DNA. TRBV21-1 is a listed pseudogene. This CDR3 comprises 13 residues. This CDR3 reads CARQQGKNTEAFF. The DNA for the CDR3 is TGTGCCAGGCAACAGGGAAAGAACACTGAAGCTTTCTTT.

The chain couples TRBV28 to TRBJ1-2; no reliable D call. Germline CDR1 reads MDHEN; CDR2 reads SYDVKM. Trimming removed 4 bases at V and 2 bases at J, with 14 bases between. This CDR3 has 15 residues. CDR3 region: CASSSPTQANYGYTF. The CDR3 region has the DNA TGTGCCAGCAGTTCCCCGACGCAGGCCAACTATGGCTACACCTTC.

The chain recombines TRBV24-1 with TRBJ2-1, with D possibly matching TRBD2 (6 bases). Between the trimmed V and J ends, which lost 1 base and 0 bases, there was a span of 9 bases. Germline CDR1 reads KGHDR; CDR2 reads SFDVKD. The CDR3 has 16 amino acids. This chain's CDR3 is CATSDFRGSSYNEQFF. The CDR3 coding sequence is TGTGCCACCAGTGATTTCCGGGGGAGCTCCTACAATGAGCAGTTCTTC.

The chain carries TRBV5-8 and TRBJ2-2; TRBD1 is a possible D gene (5 bases). Germline-derived CDR1 and CDR2 are SGHTS and YDEGEE. V shed 4 bases and J shed 3 bases, with 10 bases lying between them. The length of the CDR3 is 14 residues. This chain's CDR3 is CASSPRQYTGELFF. CDR3 DNA: TGTGCCAGCAGCCCCAGACAGTACACCGGGGAGCTGTTTTTT.

The J gene is TRBJ1-1, the V gene TRBV3-1 (or the pseudogene TRBV3-2), with TRBD1 matching over 8 bases. This CDR3 spans 14 amino acids. Germline CDR1 is LGHDT and CDR2 is YNNKEL (reference sequence). The junction had 6 bases not matched to a gene; V was cut back by 4 bases and J by 5 bases. The CDR3 nucleotides read TGTGCCAGCAGCCGGCGGACAGGGAGGACTGAAGCTTTCTTT. Its protein product is CASSRRTGRTEAFF.

This CDR3 reads CASSQGRQGIRNEKLFF. Written as DNA, the CDR3 is TGCGCCAGCAGCCAAGGGAGACAGGGGATTCGGAATGAAAAACTGTTTTTT. This sequence joins TRBV4-1 and TRBJ1-4; 8 bases are a match to TRBD1. Germline CDR1 and CDR2: MGHRA and YSYEKL. J lost 5 bases, V lost 1 base, and 9 bases had no gene match. The CDR3 spans 17 residues.

V is TRBV6-5 and J is TRBJ2-1; TRBD2 matches 12 bases. Losses at the gene ends were 6 bases for V and 4 bases for J; bases not matched to a gene: 4. Germline loops: CDR1 MNHEY, CDR2 SVGAGI. The CDR3 contains 15 residues. Here the CDR3 reads CASRLAGGSYNEQFF. CDR3 DNA sequence: TGTGCCAGCAGACTAGCGGGGGGAAGTTACAATGAGCAGTTCTTC.

J is TRBJ1-2 and V is TRBV5-6, with a tentative D call TRBD1 (6 bases). CDR3 length: 13 amino acids. Trimming removed 3 bases at V and 3 bases at J, with 9 bases between. Germline V gene lookup returns CDR1 SGHDT and CDR2 YYEEEE. For the CDR3, the DNA is TGTGCCAGCAGCTCGGCAGGGGACTATGGCTACACCTTC. Its protein is CASSSAGDYGYTF.

In nucleotides, the CDR3 is TGTGCCAGCAGTGAAGCTTGGCAGGGGAGTACTAGCGGGGGTTTAGCCAAAAACATTCAGTACTTC. Translated: CASSEAWQGSTSGGLAKNIQYF. The chain links TRBV6-1 to TRBJ2-4; 11 bases align to TRBD2. The V gene's germline CDR1 is MNHNS and CDR2 SASEGT. The CDR3 consists of 22 residues. Trimming at V came to 0 bases and at J to 0 bases, leaving 16 bases not matched to a gene.

This sequence joins TRBV5-5 and TRBJ1-3, with D possibly TRBD1 on 6 matching bases. The ends were cut back, 4 bases at V and 4 bases at J, with 9 bases in the middle. The CDR3 is 13 residues long. Germline values: CDR1 SGHKS, CDR2 YYEKEE (reference sequence). CDR3 loop: CASSTGTGNTIYF. The DNA for the CDR3 is TGTGCCAGCAGCACCGGGACAGGAAACACCATATATTTT.

With regard to this clone: Different DNA sequences within this sample yield the same CDR3. The chain combines TRBV3-1 (or the pseudogene TRBV3-2) with TRBJ2-3, with 9 bases fitting TRBD2. V lost 3 bases, J lost 4 bases, and 5 bases stayed unmatched. Germline assignment: CDR1 LGHDT and CDR2 YNNKEL (reference sequence). The CDR3 runs to 15 residues. The CDR3 DNA follows: TGTGCCAGCAGCCACCTTGCGGGGGGGCCAGATACGCAGTATTTT. It encodes CASSHLAGGPDTQYF.

The chain recombines TRBV30 with TRBJ2-7; 8 bases line up with TRBD1. The CDR3 loop spans 16 amino acids. The V gene's germline CDR1 is GTSNPN and CDR2 SVGIG (reference sequence). V gave up 1 base and J gave up 6 bases; unmatched junction bases: 14. The CDR3 reads CAWSAPRTGKRGEQYF. The CDR3 DNA reads as TGTGCCTGGAGTGCCCCCCGGACAGGGAAAAGGGGCGAGCAGTACTTC.

The rearrangement links TRBV9 to TRBJ2-1; 11 nucleotides match TRBD2. Looked up from germline, CDR1 is SGDLS and CDR2 is YYNGEE. The CDR3 totals 15 residues. V shed 2 bases, J shed 5 bases, and the junction held 3 bases outside the gene matches. Here the CDR3 DNA reads TGTGCCAGCAGCGTTGGGACTAGCGGAGACAATGAGCAGTTCTTC. This gives the protein CASSVGTSGDNEQFF.

V is TRBV2 and J is TRBJ1-2, with D hard to call. This CDR3 is 14 amino acids long. Trimming took 6 bases from V and 4 from J, leaving 15 bases between them. CDR1 and CDR2 (germline): SNHLY, FYNNEI. CDR3 in amino acids: CASSASGIGYGYTF. The CDR3 DNA sequence: TGTGCCAGCAGCGCATCGGGGATAGGCTATGGCTACACCTTC.

V is TRBV27 and J is TRBJ2-1; 10 bases align to TRBD1. V lost 5 bases, J lost 3 bases, and 4 bases stayed unmatched. In germline, CDR1 is MNHEY, CDR2 SMNVEV (reference sequence). CDR3 length equals 15 residues. The CDR3 coding sequence is TGTGCCAGCAGTCCTGGGGACAGGGGCTACAATGAGCAGTTCTTC. Translation: CASSPGDRGYNEQFF.

This clone showed up just once. The chain couples TRBV6-2 or TRBV6-3 to TRBJ2-7; tentative D call: TRBD2 (5 bases). Germline CDR1 and CDR2: MNHEY and SVGEGT. Trimming removed 2 bases at V and 5 bases at J, with 16 bases between. The CDR3 runs 15 residues. The CDR3 loop reads CASSYRGLARHEQYF. The CDR3 region has the DNA TGTGCCAGCAGTTACAGAGGCCTAGCTCGCCACGAGCAGTACTTC.